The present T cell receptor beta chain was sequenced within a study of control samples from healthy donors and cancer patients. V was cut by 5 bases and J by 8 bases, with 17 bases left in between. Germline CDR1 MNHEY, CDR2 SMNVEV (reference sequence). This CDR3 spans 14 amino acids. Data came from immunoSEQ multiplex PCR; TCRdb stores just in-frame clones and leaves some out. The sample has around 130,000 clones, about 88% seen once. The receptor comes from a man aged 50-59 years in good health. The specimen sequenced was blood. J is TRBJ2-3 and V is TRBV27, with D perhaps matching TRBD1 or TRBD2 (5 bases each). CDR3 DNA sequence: TGTGCCAGCAGTATAAGGGACGCCGAAGGTACGCAGTATTTT. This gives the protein CASSIRDAEGTQYF.